This T cell receptor beta chain originates from a study of regulatory T cells in long-lasting Graves disease. Notes on the study in general: The number of shared public clonotypes was higher in persistent patients (about 2,700) than new patients (966). Persistent Graves' patients showed less TCR diversity than newly diagnosed patients showed.

Building of the TCR beta libraries involved iRepertoire HTBI primers and Arm-PCR of CDR3 regions. MiXCR, run by TCRdb on the multiplex PCR reads, gives a single entry per CDR3 protein. The sample yields under 450,000 distinct CDR3 sequences, around 11% seen once. This clonotype was detected many times. What it binds is unknown. The time point denotes: newly diagnosed GD, antithyroid drugs for less than 3 months. Isolated PBMC RNA provided the starting material for the TCR library. V was clipped by 1 base and J by 0 bases, with 10 bases between them. The CDR3 is 14 residues long. Germline V gene sequence: CDR1 GTSNPN, CDR2 SVGIG (reference sequence). The same sample was also used in a study of T cells in Graves' hyperthyroidism and ophthalmopathy. Per that paper: If no ophthalmopathy progression occurred within 18 months, Graves' hyperthyroidism was stable. Among thyroid clonotypes expanded above 0.001, most also appeared in blood.

The source is a woman in her late teens or twenties with Graves disease. J is TRBJ2-7 and V is TRBV30; possible D gene TRBD2, 6 bases. The specimen was peripheral blood mononuclear cells (PBMCs), collected at new diagnosis, from a patient treated with antithyroid drugs. The CDR3 region is CAWSDGGISYEQYF. The CDR3 DNA is TGTGCCTGGAGTGATGGCGGGATCTCCTACGAGCAGTACTTC.